This T cell receptor beta chain was recovered during a study of T cells after posttransplantation cyclophosphamide. Whole-study findings and limits: Donor-recipient repertoire similarity was low at 1-2 months, rising over year one. After PTCy, TRB diversity resembled that of CNI/methotrexate controls.

The CDR3 consists of 14 residues. CDR1 SGHTS and CDR2 YDEGEE come from the germline V gene. V was shortened by 3 bases and J by 4 bases, with 13 bases between the two germline ends. Data came from immunoSEQ multiplex PCR; TCRdb stores just in-frame clones and leaves some out. This repertoire holds approximately 39,000 clones, and none appear only once. There are many counts of this clone. Its antigen is not known. The V and J genes are TRBV5-8 and TRBJ1-1; the D gene is possibly TRBD1 (6 bases). The sequenced sample was PBMCs. The origin of this receptor is a man over 45 in good health, CMV-negative, and a related stem cell transplant donor. The CDR3, as DNA: TGTGCCAGCAGCTACAGGGTCGCGAGCACTGAAGCTTTCTTT. It yields the protein CASSYRVASTEAFF.